The 9 T cell receptor beta chains below come from one sample, sequenced in a study of memory B cells and T cells in multiple sclerosis. TCRdb's table, derived via immunoSEQ multiplex PCR, lists solely in-frame clones and lacks some. Among 9,000 to 15,000 clones listed, about four fifths were seen once. These receptors' antigens are unknown. Stimulus-free culture yielded autoproliferating CFSE-dim and non-proliferating CFSE-high T cells, each sequenced separately. Roughly 5.2x10^7 CFSE-labeled PBMCs were cultured less than 8 days unstimulated, then replicate wells were pooled. Sequences were obtained from PBMCs from blood kept in culture. The source is a human donor with multiple sclerosis.

This clone is labeled large. At the DNA level, this CDR3 is encoded by other sequences in the same sample as well. The chain joins TRBV5-6 to TRBJ2-7; the match to TRBD1 covers 10 bases. The V segment lost 4 bases and the J segment 5 bases; nucleotides outside the gene matches: 6. The CDR3 runs to 14 residues. Germline CDR1 SGHDT, CDR2 YYEEEE. The CDR3 coding sequence is TGTGCCAGCAGCCTGGGACAGGGGCTGCACGAGCAGTACTTC. Its translation is CASSLGQGLHEQYF.

This chain connects TRBV2 to TRBJ1-2; a possible D gene is TRBD1 (5 bases). The CDR3 runs to 14 residues. The germline V and J ends were trimmed by 6 bases and 5 bases, with 16 bases remaining between them. Looked up from germline, CDR1 is SNHLY and CDR2 is FYNNEI. This chain's CDR3 is CASSLPGRLYGYTF. The CDR3 nucleotides are TGTGCCAGCAGCCTACCGGGACGGCTTTATGGCTACACCTTC.

This chain joins TRBV6-1 and TRBJ2-1; 9 bases align to TRBD2. CDR3 length equals 18 residues. Germline values: CDR1 MNHNS, CDR2 SASEGT. Trimming cost V 2 bases and J 4 bases; bases outside gene matches: 12. The CDR3 loop reads CASSEFIAGVIGYNEQFF. The DNA of the CDR3 is TGTGCCAGCAGTGAATTTATAGCGGGAGTGATAGGTTACAATGAGCAGTTCTTC.

V is TRBV4-2 and J is TRBJ2-5, with D possibly TRBD2 on 6 matching bases. Trimming removed 5 bases from V and 5 bases from J, with 12 bases in between. The CDR3 spans 13 residues. CDR1 LGHNA and CDR2 YNFKEQ come from the germline V gene. CDR3 sequence reads: CASSEGAGETQYF. The CDR3 DNA follows: TGTGCCAGCAGCGAAGGGGCGGGGGAGACCCAGTACTTC.

J is TRBJ2-1 and V is TRBV29-1; D call uncertain. V was trimmed by 4 bases and J by 5 bases, leaving 9 bases between them. The CDR3 is 12 amino acids. Per germline, CDR1 SQVTM and CDR2 ANQGSEA. DNA of the CDR3: TGCAGCGTTGGACCGCCGAACAATGAGCAGTTCTTC. Its translation is CSVGPPNNEQFF.

Of note for this clone: An end of the junction does not agree with germline; a read error may underlie this. The sample has other DNA sequences that encode this CDR3 too. The V gene is TRBV5-1, the J gene TRBJ2-7, with D perhaps TRBD2 (5 bases). The CDR3 spans 15 residues. CDR1 SGHRS and CDR2 YFSETQ come from the germline V gene. The CDR3 loop is CASSLVGWEPYEQYF. CDR3 DNA sequence: TGTGCCAGCAGCTTGGTGGGATGGGAGCCCTACGAGCAGTACTTC.

The chain couples TRBV6-1 to TRBJ2-2; TRBD1 might be the D (6 bases). Deletions cut 6 bases from V and 5 bases from J, with 16 bases between. This CDR3 spans 15 amino acids. The germline CDR1 and CDR2 sequences are MNHNS and SASEGT. CDR3 DNA: TGTGCCAGCAGGGAAAGGACAGCCGCGACCGGGGAGCTGTTTTTT. This sequence encodes CASRERTAATGELFF.

The sample holds a few counts of this clone. CDR3 DNA: TGTGCCAGCAGCCTGGGTGACAGCTCCTACGAGCAGTACTTC. Translation gives CASSLGDSSYEQYF. This chain joins TRBV5-4 and TRBJ2-7; weak D call: TRBD1 (5 bases). The germline V and J ends were trimmed by 4 bases and 0 bases, with 11 bases remaining between them. Germline V gene lookup returns CDR1 SGHNT and CDR2 YYREEE (reference sequence). This CDR3 region has 14 residues. The whole variable domain, filled in from reference TRBV5-4 and TRBJ2-7, reads ETGVTQSPTHLIKTRGQQVTLRCSSQSGHNTVSWYQQALGQGPQFIFQYYREEENGRGNFPPRFSGLQFPNYSSELNVNALELDDSALYLCASSLGDSSYEQYFGPGTRLTVT.

The V and J genes are TRBV28 and TRBJ1-2; 10 positions agree with TRBD1. V shed 2 bases and J 5 bases; nucleotides not matched to a gene: 8. Germline V CDR1 and CDR2: MDHEN, SYDVKM. The length of the CDR3 is 16 residues. CDR3 residues: CASSLVRQGARYGYTF. CDR3 sequence (DNA): TGTGCCAGCAGTTTAGTCCGACAGGGGGCGCGGTATGGCTACACCTTC.